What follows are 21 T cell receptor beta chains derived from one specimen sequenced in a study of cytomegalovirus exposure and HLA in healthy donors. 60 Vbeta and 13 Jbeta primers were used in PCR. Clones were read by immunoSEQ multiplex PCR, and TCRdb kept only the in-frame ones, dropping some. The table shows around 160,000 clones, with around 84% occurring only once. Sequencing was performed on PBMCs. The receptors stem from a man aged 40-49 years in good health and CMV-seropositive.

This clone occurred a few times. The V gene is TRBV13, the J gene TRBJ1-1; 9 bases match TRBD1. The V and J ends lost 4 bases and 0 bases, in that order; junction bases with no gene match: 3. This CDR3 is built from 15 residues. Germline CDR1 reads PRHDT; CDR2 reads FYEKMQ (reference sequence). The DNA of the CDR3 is TGTGCCAGCAGCTGGGGACAGGGTGTGAACACTGAAGCTTTCTTT. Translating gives CASSWGQGVNTEAFF.

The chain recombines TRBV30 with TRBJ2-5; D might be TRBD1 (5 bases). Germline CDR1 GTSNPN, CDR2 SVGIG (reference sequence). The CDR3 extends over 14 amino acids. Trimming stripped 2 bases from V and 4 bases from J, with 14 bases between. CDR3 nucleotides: TGTGCCTGGAGTCCGTGGGCTAGGGGAGAGACCCAGTACTTC. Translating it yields CAWSPWARGETQYF.

The CDR3 DNA reads as TGTGCCATTCACCGACAGGGGGCCTTAGAGACCCAGTACTTC. Translation: CAIHRQGALETQYF. The chain links TRBV30 to TRBJ2-5; 10 positions match TRBD1. CDR3 length: 14 amino acids. Germline CDR1 reads GTSNPN; CDR2 reads SVGIG (reference sequence). V was clipped by 8 bases and J by 4 bases; unmatched bases: 10. Filled out from reference TRBV30 and TRBJ2-5, the complete variable domain reads SQTIHQWPATLVQPVGSPLSLECTVEGTSNPNLYWYRQAAGRGLQLLFYSVGIGQISSEVPQNLSASRPQDRQFILSSKKLLLSDSGFYLCAIHRQGALETQYFGPGTRLLVL.

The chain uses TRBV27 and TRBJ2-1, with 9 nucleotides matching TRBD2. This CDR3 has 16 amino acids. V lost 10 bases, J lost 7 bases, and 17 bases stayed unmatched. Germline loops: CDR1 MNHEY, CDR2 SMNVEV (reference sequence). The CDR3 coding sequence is TGTGCCACCTCAGGGCCTAGCGGGGAACTTAATAATGAGCAGTTCTTC. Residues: CATSGPSGELNNEQFF.

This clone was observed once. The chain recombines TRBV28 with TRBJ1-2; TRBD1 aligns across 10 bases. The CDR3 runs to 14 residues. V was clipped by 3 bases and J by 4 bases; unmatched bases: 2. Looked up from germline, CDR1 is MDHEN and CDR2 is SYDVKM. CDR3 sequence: CASSFRDRGYGYTF. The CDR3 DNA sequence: TGTGCCAGCAGTTTCCGGGACAGGGGCTATGGCTACACCTTC.

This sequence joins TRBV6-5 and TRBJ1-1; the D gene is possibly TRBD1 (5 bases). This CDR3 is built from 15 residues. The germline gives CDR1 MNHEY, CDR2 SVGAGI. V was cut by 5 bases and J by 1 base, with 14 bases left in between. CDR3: CASSRRDFRNTEAFF. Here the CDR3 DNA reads TGTGCCAGCAGTCGACGGGACTTTAGGAACACTGAAGCTTTCTTT.

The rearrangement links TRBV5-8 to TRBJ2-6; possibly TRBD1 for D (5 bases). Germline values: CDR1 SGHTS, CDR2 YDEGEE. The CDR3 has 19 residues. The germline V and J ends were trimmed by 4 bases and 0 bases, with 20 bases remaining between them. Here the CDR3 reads CASSLGLQVHRSGANVLTF. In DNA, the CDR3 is TGTGCCAGCAGCCTGGGGCTACAGGTACATCGCTCTGGGGCCAACGTCCTGACTTTC.

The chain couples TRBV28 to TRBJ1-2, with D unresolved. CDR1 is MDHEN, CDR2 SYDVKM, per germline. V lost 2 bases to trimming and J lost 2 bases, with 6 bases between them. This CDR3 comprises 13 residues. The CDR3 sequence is CASSLGRNYGYTF. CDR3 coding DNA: TGTGCCAGCAGTTTAGGCCGAAACTATGGCTACACCTTC.

The chain's CDR3 is CASSGGQARNEQFF. The CDR3 DNA is TGTGCCAGCAGTGGGGGACAGGCTCGGAATGAGCAGTTCTTC. The V gene is TRBV25-1, the J gene TRBJ2-1, with 8 bases aligning to TRBD1. This CDR3 has 14 residues. Per germline, CDR1 MGHDK and CDR2 SYGVNS. V gave up 4 bases and J gave up 7 bases; unmatched junction bases: 6.

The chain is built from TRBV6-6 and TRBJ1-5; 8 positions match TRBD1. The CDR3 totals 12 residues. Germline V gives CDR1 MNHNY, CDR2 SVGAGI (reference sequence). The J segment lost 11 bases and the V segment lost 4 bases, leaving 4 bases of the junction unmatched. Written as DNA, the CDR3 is TGTGCCAGCAGTTTAGGACAGGGCACCCAGCATTTT. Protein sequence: CASSLGQGTQHF.

CDR3 nucleotide sequence: TGTGCCAGCAGCCCCGAGGGGACTAGCGGATTCACAGATACGCAGTATTTT. Its translation: CASSPEGTSGFTDTQYF. The chain couples TRBV7-8 to TRBJ2-3, with TRBD2 matching over 11 bases. CDR3 length: 17 residues. The germline V gene encodes CDR1 SGHVS and CDR2 FQNEAQ. V was clipped by 5 bases and J by 2 bases; unmatched bases: 9.

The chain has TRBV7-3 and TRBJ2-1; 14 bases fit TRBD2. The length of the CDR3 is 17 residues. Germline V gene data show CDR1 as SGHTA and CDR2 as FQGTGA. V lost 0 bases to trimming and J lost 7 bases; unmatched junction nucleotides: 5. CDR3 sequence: CASSLTARTSGRNEQFF. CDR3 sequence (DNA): TGTGCCAGCAGCTTAACCGCTAGGACTAGCGGGAGGAATGAGCAGTTCTTC.

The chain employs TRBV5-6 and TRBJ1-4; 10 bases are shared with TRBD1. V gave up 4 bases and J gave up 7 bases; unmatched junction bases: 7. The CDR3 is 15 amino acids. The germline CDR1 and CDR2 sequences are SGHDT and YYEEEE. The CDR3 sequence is CASSHPGQGSEKLFF. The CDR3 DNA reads TGTGCCAGCAGCCATCCGGGACAGGGGAGTGAAAAACTGTTTTTT.

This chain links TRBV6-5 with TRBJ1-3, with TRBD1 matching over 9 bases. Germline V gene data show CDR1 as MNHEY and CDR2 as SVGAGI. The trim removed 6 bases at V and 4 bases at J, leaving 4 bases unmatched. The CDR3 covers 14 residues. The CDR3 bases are TGTGCCAGCAGCCGGACAGGGGAGGGAAACACCATATATTTT. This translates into CASSRTGEGNTIYF.

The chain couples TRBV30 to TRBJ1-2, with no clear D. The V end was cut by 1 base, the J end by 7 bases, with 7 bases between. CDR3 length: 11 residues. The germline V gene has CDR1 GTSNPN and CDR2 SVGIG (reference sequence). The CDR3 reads CAWSETGGYTF. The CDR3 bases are TGTGCCTGGAGTGAAACGGGTGGCTACACCTTC.

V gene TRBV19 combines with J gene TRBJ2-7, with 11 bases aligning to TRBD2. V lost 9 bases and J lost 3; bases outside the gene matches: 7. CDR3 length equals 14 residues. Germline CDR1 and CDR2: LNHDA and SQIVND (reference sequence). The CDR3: CASSGTSGIYEQYF. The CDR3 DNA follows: TGTGCCAGCTCCGGGACTAGCGGAATCTACGAGCAGTACTTC.

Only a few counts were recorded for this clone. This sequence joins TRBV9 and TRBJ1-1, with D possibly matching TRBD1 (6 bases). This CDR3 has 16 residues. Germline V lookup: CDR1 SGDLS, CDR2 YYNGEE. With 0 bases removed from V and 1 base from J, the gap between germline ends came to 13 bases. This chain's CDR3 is CASSVASQGANTEAFF. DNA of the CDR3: TGTGCCAGCAGCGTAGCTTCACAGGGTGCGAACACTGAAGCTTTCTTT.

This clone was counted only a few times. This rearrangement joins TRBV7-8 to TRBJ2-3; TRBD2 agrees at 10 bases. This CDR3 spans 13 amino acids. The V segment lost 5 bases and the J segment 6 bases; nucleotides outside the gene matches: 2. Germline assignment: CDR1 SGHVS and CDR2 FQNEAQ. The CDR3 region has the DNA TGTGCCAGCAGCATGGGACTAGCGGATACGCAGTATTTT. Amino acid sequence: CASSMGLADTQYF.

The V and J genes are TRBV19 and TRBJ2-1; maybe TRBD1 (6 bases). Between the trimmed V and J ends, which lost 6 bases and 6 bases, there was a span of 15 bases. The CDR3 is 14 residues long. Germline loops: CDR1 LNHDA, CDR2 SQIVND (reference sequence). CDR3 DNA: TGTGCCAGTAGCAACAGGGCGTTTTTCAATGAGCAGTTCTTC. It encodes CASSNRAFFNEQFF. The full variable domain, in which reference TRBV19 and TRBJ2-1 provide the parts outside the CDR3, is DGGITQSPKYLFRKEGQNVTLSCEQNLNHDAMYWYRQDPGQGLRLIYYSQIVNDFQKGDIAEGYSVSREKKESFPLTVTSAQKNPTAFYLCASSNRAFFNEQFFGPGTRLTVL.

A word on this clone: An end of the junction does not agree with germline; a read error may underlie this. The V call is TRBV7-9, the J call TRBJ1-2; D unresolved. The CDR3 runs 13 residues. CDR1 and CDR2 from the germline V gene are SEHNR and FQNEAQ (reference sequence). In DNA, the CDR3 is TGTTCCAGCAGCCTCCCCGTGGAGTATGGCTACACCTTC. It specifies CSSSLPVEYGYTF.

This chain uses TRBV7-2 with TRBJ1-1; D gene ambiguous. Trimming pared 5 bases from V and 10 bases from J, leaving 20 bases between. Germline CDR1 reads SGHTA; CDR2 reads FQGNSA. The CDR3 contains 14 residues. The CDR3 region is CASSTPGSTISAFF. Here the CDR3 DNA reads TGTGCCAGCAGCACCCCGGGATCGACAATTTCAGCTTTCTTT.